The clone carrying this T cell receptor (beta chain) appeared a few times. Antigen specificity is unknown. This specimen belongs to a study of blood T cells in healthy people across ages. Looking at the study overall: Using template switching, researchers captured about one barcoded beta molecule for each two T cells.

General study findings and limits: Long-lived donors had more naive CD4+ cells and higher diversity than aged donors.

Through a sample-barcoded 5' primer and a J-beta primer mix, a second PCR was run for roughly 6 to 11 cycles. TCRdb processed the 5' RACE reads anew with MiXCR; each CDR3 protein has one entry. The sample consists of hundreds of thousands of distinct CDR3 sequences, 20% to 25% of them appearing once. Separately, the same data were catalogued under a study of T cells of mothers and their children. That paper adds: Sequencing returned over 10 million TCR beta CDR3 reads per mother and some 3 million per child.

The receptor comes from a boy aged 10-17 years in good health. Sequencing was performed on blood.

CDR3 protein: CASSPGDGFGETQYF. CDR3 bases: TGCGCCAGCAGCCCCGGAGACGGATTCGGGGAGACCCAGTACTTC. The chain employs TRBV5-1 and TRBJ2-5; D remains unclear. The V end was cut by 4 bases, the J end by 5 bases, with 18 bases between. CDR3 length: 15 amino acids. Germline V lookup: CDR1 SGHRS, CDR2 YFSETQ.